This T cell receptor (beta chain) stems from a study of blood T cell repertoires in COVID-19. Overall study: Both acute and convalescent COVID-19 samples were obtained from the United States, Italy and Spain. The analysed material was cDNA or gDNA that came from T cells, B-cell-depleted T cells, or PBMCs.

In the source study's methods: Amplification of reference gene primers was used by the study to estimate nucleated cell counts. Sequencing used immunoSEQ multiplex PCR; TCRdb keeps in-frame clones, though not all of them. V, J and clone size are those of that table, while D and trimming were read from the DNA. The sample includes approximately 46,000 clones, roughly 88% of them seen just once. Trimming left V 4 bases short and J 9 bases short, with 17 bases between. The CDR3 consists of 14 residues. The germline gives CDR1 SGHRS, CDR2 YFSETQ. This TCR was recovered from a human donor in a cohort sampled during active COVID-19. This sequence joins TRBV5-1 and TRBJ2-1, with a tentative D call TRBD1 (6 bases). Sample: peripheral blood. Written as DNA, the CDR3 is TGCGCCAGCAGCATGGCAAAGGGGGTTGGTGAGCAGTTCTTC. Amino acid sequence: CASSMAKGVGEQFF.